There are many counts of the clone carrying this T cell receptor beta chain. This entry comes from a study of tumor-infiltrating lymphocytes in glioblastoma multiforme. Multiple V-beta primers and a C-beta primer amplified TCRB from RNA. TCRdb fed the multiplex PCR reads into MiXCR, producing one record per CDR3 protein. The sample has about 32,000 distinct CDR3 sequences, 50% to 75% seen once; the top ten hold roughly 31%. The clonotype comes from a male donor with glioblastoma. Sequenced: brain tumor tissue.

The CDR3 coding sequence is TGTGCCAGCAGCTCCCCAGACAGGGGCGGGACCCAGTACTTC. Its translation: CASSSPDRGGTQYF. The J gene is TRBJ2-5, the V gene TRBV5-4; TRBD1 matches at 8 bases. Germline V gene lookup returns CDR1 SGHNT and CDR2 YYREEE (reference sequence). V lost 3 bases to trimming and J lost 7 bases; unmatched junction nucleotides: 8. The length of the CDR3 is 14 residues.